The T cell receptor (beta chain) described here comes from a study of T-cell memory formation after mild COVID-19 (dated by TCRdb to the early 2020s). Describing the broader study: TCR sequence clusters from the two donors were largely donor specific. In a couple of donors, T-cell clones that expanded and contracted after mild COVID-19 were followed by sequencing TCRalpha and TCRbeta repertoires longitudinally. The cohort was made up of two young adult volunteers, one female and one male, who were previously healthy.

In this sample, this clonotype turned up a few times. No cognate antigen has been identified for it. No much larger clone is present one base from it, and per-base qualities are unavailable. Trimmed from V: 2 bases; trimmed from J: 1 base; junction bases lacking a gene match: 9. Measured from the cysteine to the phenylalanine, the CDR3 is 17 residues long. Just CDR3 DNA is preserved here, 51 bases in frame from base 1. CDR1 and CDR2, looked up from the germline V gene, are SGHTA and FQGTGA. PBMCs were isolated by Ficoll-Paque density gradient centrifugation. Broader findings and caveats from the paper: Only a couple of mild cases were covered by the study, and larger cohorts that include severe cases with pre-infection samples were considered necessary. Some responding clones were found in pre-infection memory, which suggests that pre-existing cross-reactive memory T cells took part in the SARS-CoV-2 response. Contracting CD4+ clones appeared mostly in the CM and EM memory subsets, whereas CD8+ clones were enriched in EMRA. SARS-CoV-2 specificity was not confirmed for the second-wave clones peaking on day 37. Balanced CD4/CD8 phenotypes were observed for clones contracting from day 15 to 85, whereas a bias towards CD4+ was observed for a second wave of clones expanding from day 15 to 37.

The data were produced on an Illumina NovaSeq 6000. TCRalpha and TCRbeta cDNA libraries were built by 5'RACE with constant-segment primers, adding sample barcodes and unique molecular identifiers. Trizol reagent was used to extract RNA from every sample. Library amplification was performed in two PCR steps, and a second sample barcode and Illumina TruSeq adapters were introduced in the second step. The libraries were sequenced on an Illumina NovaSeq using 2 x 150 bp paired-end reads. Per the original workflow: The reads were demultiplexed and collapsed into UMI-guided consensus sequences using migec v1.2.7. Using mixcr v2.1.11, UMI consensuses were aligned to TRA and TRB V and J templates and then assembled into clonotypes. Expanded or contracted clonotypes were those called significant by both edgeR and NoisET, with noise models trained on biological replicates. For edgeR calls, the thresholds were a false discovery rate-adjusted p below 0.01 and a log2 fold-change of 1. PCA with hierarchical clustering of max-normalized trajectories of the 1000 most abundant clonotypes was used as exploratory dynamics analysis. Separately sequenced CD4+ and CD8+ repertoires were used to assign a CD4 or CD8 phenotype to each responding clone. Clones were called with MiXCR by TCRdb after fastp trimmed the public reads at Q25, and only in-frame beta chains were retained. Every distinct CDR3 protein forms one entry, paired with its most common genes and DNA. The V and J calls and clone size are TCRdb's, not the authors'. This sample lists around 110,000 distinct CDR3 sequences; about 17% were detected once. The top ten constitute approximately 28% of the sample.

The V gene is TRBV7-3 and the J gene is TRBJ2-3; 7 central nucleotides agree with TRBD2. This clonotype was obtained from an adult woman who had mild COVID-19 (a few samples of this study predate the infection). The sample titles of this study are shuffled in the database, so cell type and time point are left out; the donor was told from shared clones. Material for sequencing was PBMCs or a T cell subset sorted from them (not recorded which). The CDR3 region has the sequence CASSLGGGGRGTDTQYF. The DNA reads as follows: TGTGCCAGCAGCTTAGGAGGCGGGGGAAGGGGCACAGATACGCAGTATTTT.